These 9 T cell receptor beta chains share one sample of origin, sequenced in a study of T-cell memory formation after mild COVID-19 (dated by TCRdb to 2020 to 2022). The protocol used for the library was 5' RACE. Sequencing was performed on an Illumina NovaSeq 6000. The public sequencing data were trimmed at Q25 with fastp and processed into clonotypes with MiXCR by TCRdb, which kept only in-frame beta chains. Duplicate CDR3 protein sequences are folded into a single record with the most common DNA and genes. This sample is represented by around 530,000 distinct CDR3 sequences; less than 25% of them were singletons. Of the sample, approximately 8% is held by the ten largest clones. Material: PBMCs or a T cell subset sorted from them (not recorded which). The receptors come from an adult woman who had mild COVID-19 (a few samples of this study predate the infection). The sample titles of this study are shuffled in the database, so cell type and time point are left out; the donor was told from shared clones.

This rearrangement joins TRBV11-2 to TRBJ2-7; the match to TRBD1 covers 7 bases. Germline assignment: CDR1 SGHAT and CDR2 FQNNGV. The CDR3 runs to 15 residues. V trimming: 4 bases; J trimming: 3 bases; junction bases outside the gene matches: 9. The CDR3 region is CASSSPGTAYYEQYF. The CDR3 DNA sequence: TGTGCCAGCAGCTCGCCCGGGACAGCTTACTACGAGCAGTACTTC.

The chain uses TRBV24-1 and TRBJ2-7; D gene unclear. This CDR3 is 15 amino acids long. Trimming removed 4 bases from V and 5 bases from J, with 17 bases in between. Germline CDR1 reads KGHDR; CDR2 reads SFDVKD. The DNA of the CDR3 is TGTGCCACCAGTGACTCTTTTGGACCTGCCGACGAGCAGTACTTC. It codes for CATSDSFGPADEQYF.

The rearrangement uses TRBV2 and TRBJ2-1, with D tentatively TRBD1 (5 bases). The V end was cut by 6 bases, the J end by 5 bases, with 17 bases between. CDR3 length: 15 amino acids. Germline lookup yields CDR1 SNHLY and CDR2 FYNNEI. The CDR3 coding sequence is TGTGCCAGCAGACCCCCCCGGACACGTAACAATGAGCAGTTCTTC. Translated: CASRPPRTRNNEQFF.

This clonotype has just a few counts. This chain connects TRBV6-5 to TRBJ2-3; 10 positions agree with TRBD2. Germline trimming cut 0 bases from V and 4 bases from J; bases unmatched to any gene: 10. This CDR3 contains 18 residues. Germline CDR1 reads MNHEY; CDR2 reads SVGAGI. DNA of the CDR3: TGTGCCAGCAGTTACTCGAAGTCTAGCGGGAGTCTGGCAGATACGCAGTATTTT. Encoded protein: CASSYSKSSGSLADTQYF.

The CDR3, as DNA: TGTGCCTCCGCTCGGGGCTCTCCCATGAACACTGAAGCTTTCTTT. Translating it yields CASARGSPMNTEAFF. V gene TRBV30 combines with J gene TRBJ1-1; D is possibly TRBD1 (5 bases). This CDR3 has 15 residues. V shed 7 bases and J shed 0 bases, with 18 bases lying between them. In germline, CDR1 is GTSNPN, CDR2 SVGIG (reference sequence).

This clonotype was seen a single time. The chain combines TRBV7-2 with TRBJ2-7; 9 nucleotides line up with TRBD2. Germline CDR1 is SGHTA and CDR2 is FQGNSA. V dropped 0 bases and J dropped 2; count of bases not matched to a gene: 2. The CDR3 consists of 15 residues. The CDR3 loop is CASSLASSGAYEQYF. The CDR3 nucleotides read TGTGCCAGCAGCTTAGCGTCTAGCGGGGCCTACGAGCAGTACTTC.

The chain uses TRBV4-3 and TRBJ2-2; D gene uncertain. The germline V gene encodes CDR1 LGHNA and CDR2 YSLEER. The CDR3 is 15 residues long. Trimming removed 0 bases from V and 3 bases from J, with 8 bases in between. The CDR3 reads CASSQEPRHTGELFF. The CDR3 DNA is TGCGCCAGCAGCCAAGAACCACGGCACACCGGGGAGCTGTTTTTT.

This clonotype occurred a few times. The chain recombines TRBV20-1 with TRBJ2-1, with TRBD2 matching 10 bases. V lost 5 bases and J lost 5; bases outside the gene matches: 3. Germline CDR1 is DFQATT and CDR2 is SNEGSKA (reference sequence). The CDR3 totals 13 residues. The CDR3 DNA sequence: TGCAGTGCTTGGACTAGCGGTCACAATGAGCAGTTCTTC. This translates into CSAWTSGHNEQFF.

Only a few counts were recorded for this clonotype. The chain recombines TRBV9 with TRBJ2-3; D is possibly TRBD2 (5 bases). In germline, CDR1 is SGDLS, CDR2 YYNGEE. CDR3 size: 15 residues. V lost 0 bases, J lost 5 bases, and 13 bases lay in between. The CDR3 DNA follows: TGTGCCAGCAGCGTAGCTACGGGGTTTATAGATACGCAGTATTTT. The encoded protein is CASSVATGFIDTQYF.